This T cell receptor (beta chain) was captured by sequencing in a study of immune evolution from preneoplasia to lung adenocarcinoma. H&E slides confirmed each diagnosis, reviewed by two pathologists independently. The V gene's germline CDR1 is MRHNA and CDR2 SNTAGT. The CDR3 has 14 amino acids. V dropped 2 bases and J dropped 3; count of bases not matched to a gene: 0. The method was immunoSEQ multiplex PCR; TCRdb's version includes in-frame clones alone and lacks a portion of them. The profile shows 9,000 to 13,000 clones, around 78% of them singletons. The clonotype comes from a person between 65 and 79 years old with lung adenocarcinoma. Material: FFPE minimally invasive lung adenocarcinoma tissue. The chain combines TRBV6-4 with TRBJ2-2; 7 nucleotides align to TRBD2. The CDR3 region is CASSDGLDTGELFF. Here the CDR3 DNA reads TGTGCCAGCAGTGACGGACTAGACACCGGGGAGCTGTTTTTT.